This T cell receptor beta chain was captured in a study of control samples from healthy donors and cancer patients (dated by TCRdb to the early 2020s). Worth noting for this clone: It lacks a known antigen. No base-level quality is on record; no much larger clone is a single base apart.

Trimming takes 5 bases off V and 7 bases off J; junction bases not matched to a gene: 2. The germline V gene (reference sequence) gives CDR1 as DFQATT and CDR2 as SNEGSKA. CDR3 length: 10 amino acids, cysteine to phenylalanine. The only DNA kept is the CDR3, 30 bases in frame from the first base. The method behind the library was the immunoSEQ multiplex PCR assay. Imported from immuneACCESS, the table was reduced by TCRdb to in-frame sequences with V and J called. These copies leave out some clones; in studies compared against another copy, an unresolved V gene accounts for under half, and the cause of the remainder is not known. In all, the sample holds under 130,000 clones, and 75% to 90% of those were seen once. 15% to 20% of the sample is in the top ten clones.

Here the chain combines TRBV20-1 and TRBJ2-7, and 7 junctional nucleotides match TRBD2. Sequenced sample: PBMCs. This clonotype originated in a man aged 60 to 75 with lung cancer. The base sequence is TGCAGTGCTGGGAGGGAGGAGCAGTACTTC. Translated, this gives CSAGREEQYF.